Shown below are 18 T cell receptor beta chains from a single sample sequenced in a study of T cells in Graves' hyperthyroidism and ophthalmopathy. Researchers took RNA transcripts and amplified the TCR beta CDR3 regions from them. An initial round of RT-PCR targeting the TCR CDR3 relied on the HTBI primer set. MiXCR was run by TCRdb on the multiplex PCR reads, yielding one entry per CDR3 protein. The data show about 420,000 distinct CDR3 sequences, with approximately 14% seen just once and approximately 8% held by the top ten. Sequencing was performed on blood. These receptors were collected from a woman between 18 and 29 years old with Graves' hyperthyroidism.

This clonotype was detected only a few times. The chain couples TRBV3-1 to TRBJ2-7; TRBD2 agrees at 11 bases. The CDR3 consists of 18 residues. In germline, CDR1 is LGHDT, CDR2 YNNKEL (reference sequence). With 8 bases clipped from V and 2 bases from J, the junction kept 17 bases outside the gene matches. DNA of the CDR3: TGTGCCAGCTCCCCCCACCTCTCTAGCGGGGGGTCGACCTACGAGCAGTACTTC. It specifies CASSPHLSSGGSTYEQYF.

Many counts were recorded for this clonotype. This chain connects TRBV9 to TRBJ2-3; the match to TRBD2 covers 9 bases. Germline-derived CDR1 and CDR2 are SGDLS and YYNGEE. This CDR3 contains 16 residues. Trimming cost V 6 bases and J 5 bases; bases outside gene matches: 13. CDR3 in amino acids: CASTPAVAGVGDTQYF. Written as DNA, the CDR3 is TGTGCCAGCACCCCGGCCGTAGCGGGAGTTGGAGATACGCAGTATTTT.

The rearrangement uses TRBV7-9 and TRBJ1-3; no reliable D call. Trimming cost V 6 bases and J 2 bases, with 14 bases left between them. The germline V gene encodes CDR1 SEHNR and CDR2 FQNEAQ (reference sequence). The CDR3 extends over 15 amino acids. Here the CDR3 DNA reads TGTGCCAGCAGTCCTGGGAGGACCCCTGGAAACACCATATATTTT. Its translation is CASSPGRTPGNTIYF. The full variable domain, with the rest looked up from reference TRBV7-9 and TRBJ1-3, is DTGVSQNPRHKITKRGQNVTFRCDPISEHNRLYWYRQTLGQGPEFLTYFQNEAQLEKSRLLSDRFSAERPKGSFSTLEIQRTEQGDSAMYLCASSPGRTPGNTIYFGEGSWLTVV.

This clonotype showed up many times. The gene calls are TRBV5-6 and TRBJ2-1; TRBD2 matches 14 bases. Germline values: CDR1 SGHDT, CDR2 YYEEEE. V gave up 4 bases and J gave up 8 bases; unmatched junction bases: 8. This CDR3 contains 16 residues. The CDR3: CASSPRTSGRWDEQFF. The CDR3, as DNA: TGTGCCAGCAGCCCGAGGACTAGCGGGAGGTGGGATGAGCAGTTCTTC.

The sample holds many counts of this clonotype. This chain uses TRBV12-3 or TRBV12-4 with TRBJ1-4, with a weak D call TRBD1 (5 bases). This CDR3 is 16 amino acids long. Trimming removed 4 bases from V and 4 bases from J, with 16 bases in between. The CDR3 protein is CASSSYSQGVNEKLFF. The DNA of the CDR3 is TGTGCCAGCAGTTCCTATAGCCAGGGTGTTAATGAAAAACTGTTTTTT.

The J gene is TRBJ2-7, the V gene TRBV9; tentatively, D is TRBD2 (5 bases). V lost 4 bases and J 2 bases, leaving 22 bases between the germline ends. Germline V CDR1 and CDR2: SGDLS, YYNGEE. The CDR3 has 17 residues. The DNA of the CDR3 is TGTGCCAGCAGCCCTTGGGGTGGCGCCGAGCGGACCTACGAGCAGTACTTC. It encodes CASSPWGGAERTYEQYF.

This chain connects TRBV7-9 to TRBJ1-3; possible D gene TRBD1, 6 bases. Germline values: CDR1 SEHNR, CDR2 FQNEAQ (reference sequence). V gave up 4 bases and J gave up 4 bases, with 17 bases separating them. The CDR3 runs 16 residues. CDR3 loop: CASSSIQGEWGNTIYF. The DNA of the CDR3 is TGTGCCAGCAGCTCGATACAGGGCGAGTGGGGAAACACCATATATTTT.

V is TRBV5-5 and J is TRBJ1-6; 7 bases match TRBD1. The CDR3 sequence is 15 residues long. Trimming at V came to 0 bases and at J to 13 bases, leaving 10 bases not matched to a gene. Germline CDR1 is SGHKS and CDR2 is YYEKEE (reference sequence). CDR3 nucleotide sequence: TGTGCCAGCAGCTTGGGGGACAGCCCAAATATGCCCCTCCACTTT. It is translated as CASSLGDSPNMPLHF.

This clonotype came up many times. This rearrangement joins TRBV19 to TRBJ2-7; D is possibly TRBD1 or TRBD2 (5 bases each). The CDR3 is made up of 12 amino acids. Trimming left V 5 bases short and J 7 bases short, with 12 bases between. The V gene's germline CDR1 is LNHDA and CDR2 SQIVND (reference sequence). CDR3 sequence reads: CASSAPGSEQYF. CDR3 DNA sequence: TGTGCCAGTAGTGCTCCAGGGAGTGAGCAGTACTTC.

This clonotype was detected ten times or more. The V call is TRBV29-1, the J call TRBJ1-2, with 10 bases lining up with TRBD1. The trim removed 4 bases at V and 6 bases at J, leaving 5 bases unmatched. This CDR3 region has 13 residues. Germline V gene sequence: CDR1 SQVTM, CDR2 ANQGSEA. The CDR3 DNA sequence: TGCAGCGTTGCGGGGACAGGGGCGAATGGCTACACCTTC. Encoded protein: CSVAGTGANGYTF.

The sample holds many counts of this clonotype. This may stem from a read error, because a much larger clone lies one nucleotide away. This chain links TRBV13 with TRBJ2-7, with TRBD2 matching over 7 bases. The germline V gene has CDR1 PRHDT and CDR2 FYEKMQ (reference sequence). The CDR3 is 14 residues long. V was pared by 2 bases and J by 0 bases, with 1 base of the junction left unmatched. CDR3 sequence: CASSLTSASYEQYF. The CDR3 DNA sequence: TGTGCCAGCAGCTTAACTAGCGCCTCCTACGAGCAGTACTTC.

The rearrangement joins TRBV28 to TRBJ1-4; TRBD1 matches at 7 bases. Germline CDR1 and CDR2: MDHEN and SYDVKM. This CDR3 contains 15 residues. V lost 5 bases, J lost 0 bases, and 3 bases stayed unmatched. The chain's CDR3 is CASSGGTATNEKLFF. The CDR3 DNA follows: TGTGCCAGCAGTGGGGGGACAGCAACTAATGAAAAACTGTTTTTT.

Ten or more counts support this clonotype. The rearrangement links TRBV28 to TRBJ1-6; D gene ambiguous. Germline CDR1 reads MDHEN; CDR2 reads SYDVKM. Trimming left V 3 bases short and J 7 bases short, with 13 bases between. The CDR3 runs to 15 residues. CDR3 sequence: CASSLVGLLNSPLHF. The CDR3 DNA is TGTGCCAGCAGTTTGGTGGGCCTATTGAATTCACCCCTCCACTTT. The entire variable domain, with the rest obtained from reference TRBV28 and TRBJ1-6, is as follows: DVKVTQSSRYLVKRTGEKVFLECVQDMDHENMFWYRQDPGLGLRLIYFSYDVKMKEKGDIPEGYSVSREKKERFSLILESASTNQTSMYLCASSLVGLLNSPLHFGNGTRLTVT.

The chain carries TRBV9 and TRBJ2-3; no firm D call. This CDR3 has 13 amino acids. Deletions cut 2 bases from V and 5 bases from J, with 9 bases between. CDR1 is SGDLS, CDR2 YYNGEE, per germline. In DNA form, the CDR3 reads TGTGCCAGCAGCGTCGCAGTAGAAGATACGCAGTATTTT. Protein: CASSVAVEDTQYF.

The chain has TRBV28 and TRBJ2-3; D is unresolved. CDR3 length equals 14 residues. Germline V gene data show CDR1 as MDHEN and CDR2 as SYDVKM. Trimming cost V 1 base and J 7 bases, with 12 bases left between them. For the CDR3, the DNA is TGTGCCAGCAGTTTATTCAAGGGCGTGAATACGCAGTATTTT. It yields the protein CASSLFKGVNTQYF.

This clonotype was observed once. The CDR3 here is CASSHRTSGGGTDTQYF. The CDR3 bases are TGTGCCAGCAGCCATCGGACTAGCGGGGGGGGCACAGATACGCAGTATTTT. The chain uses TRBV3-1 and TRBJ2-3; 15 bases are shared with TRBD2. CDR3 length: 17 residues. Germline V lookup: CDR1 LGHDT, CDR2 YNNKEL (reference sequence). V shed 3 bases, J shed 1 base, and the junction held 2 bases outside the gene matches.

The chain couples TRBV7-9 to TRBJ1-3; D remains ambiguous. CDR1 and CDR2 from the germline V gene are SEHNR and FQNEAQ (reference sequence). This CDR3 is 17 amino acids long. V dropped 5 bases and J dropped 0 bases, with 17 bases sitting between them. The CDR3 DNA sequence: TGTGCCAGCAGCGGAGCCCCTAAGACCCTCTCTGGAAACACCATATATTTT. Protein: CASSGAPKTLSGNTIYF.

The table lists this clonotype with many counts. V and J are TRBV24-1 and TRBJ1-2; 7 nucleotides line up with TRBD1. V lost 3 bases to trimming and J lost 6 bases; unmatched junction nucleotides: 6. Germline values: CDR1 KGHDR, CDR2 SFDVKD. The CDR3 contains 14 residues. The CDR3 DNA reads TGTGCCACCAGTGATAGCCGACAGGGCCATGGCTACACCTTC. It specifies CATSDSRQGHGYTF.